The following is a T cell receptor beta chain sequence with its context. The CDR3 contains 17 residues. J lost 4 bases, V lost 5 bases, and 4 bases had no gene match. Germline assignment: CDR1 SGHTA and CDR2 FQGNSA. The data stem from a study of blood T cell repertoires in COVID-19. Whole-study context: The United States, Italy and Spain were the sources of the acute and convalescent COVID-19 samples. T cells, B-cell-depleted T cells, or PBMCs supplied cDNA or gDNA.

Original handling: Amplified reference gene primers provided the basis for estimating nucleated cell counts. The method was immunoSEQ multiplex PCR; TCRdb's version includes in-frame clones alone and lacks a portion of them. V, J and clone size are taken as reported in that table, and D and trimming were inferred from the DNA itself. The sample consists of about 75,000 clones, around 79% of them appearing once. Sequencing was done on a sample of peripheral blood. The chain combines TRBV7-2 with TRBJ2-2; 16 bases map to TRBD2. The receptor was derived from a woman aged 80 or over with active or convalescent COVID-19. This chain's CDR3 is CASSRGLAGGFTGELFF. The CDR3 DNA reads TGTGCCAGCAGCCGGGGACTAGCGGGGGGGTTCACCGGGGAGCTGTTTTTT.